These 18 T cell receptor beta chains share one sample of origin, sequenced in a study of blood T cells in healthy people across ages. Together with a sample-barcoded 5' primer, a J-beta primer mix was included in a second PCR lasting roughly 6 to 12 cycles. A single record per CDR3 protein comes from TCRdb applying MiXCR to the 5' RACE reads. The repertoire has about 760,000 distinct CDR3 sequences, just under 25% of them found once; the top ten carry more than 7.5%. This same sample was also part of a study on T cells of mothers and their children.

Sequencing was done on a sample of blood. Receptors originate from a boy aged 5-17 years in good health.

A note on this clonotype: This CDR3 is missing its conserved last phenylalanine or tryptophan, likely due to a read error. This chain connects TRBV4-3 to TRBJ2-5, with D uncertain. V lost 0 bases, J lost 1 base, and 9 bases lay in between. CDR1 LGHNA and CDR2 YSLEER come from the germline V gene. The CDR3 sequence is 15 residues long. In DNA form, the CDR3 reads TGCGCCAGCAGCCAAGATCTGGCAGCCCAAGAGACCCAGTACTCC. It yields the protein CASSQDLAAQETQYS.

The rearrangement joins TRBV7-2 to TRBJ2-3; perhaps TRBD1 as D (5 bases). V dropped 3 bases and J dropped 4 bases, with 11 bases sitting between them. This CDR3 contains 14 residues. Germline CDR1 SGHTA, CDR2 FQGNSA. The CDR3 DNA sequence: TGTGCCAGCAGCTTTTTCAGGGTTCCAGATACGCAGTATTTT. Translating it yields CASSFFRVPDTQYF. The complete variable domain, with remaining parts taken from reference TRBV7-2 and TRBJ2-3, reads GAGVSQSPSNKVTEKGKDVELRCDPISGHTALYWYRQSLGQGLEFLIYFQGNSAPDKSGLPSDRFSAERTGGSVSTLTIQRTQQEDSAVYLCASSFFRVPDTQYFGPGTRLTVL.

This clonotype was seen more than once but under ten times. The CDR3, as DNA: TGTGCCAGCAGCCCTAGGGTTGGTGCAAACTATGGCTACACCTTC. Protein: CASSPRVGANYGYTF. V and J are TRBV5-4 and TRBJ1-2; D gene unclear. Looked up from germline, CDR1 is SGHNT and CDR2 is YYREEE (reference sequence). CDR3 length equals 15 residues. Trimming stripped 4 bases from V and 2 bases from J, with 15 bases between.

This clonotype was counted at least ten times. The rearrangement uses TRBV12-5 and TRBJ2-3; unclear D gene. This CDR3 is built from 11 residues. CDR1 and CDR2 (germline): LGHNT, FRNRAP. The germline V and J ends were trimmed by 5 bases and 2 bases, with 2 bases remaining between them. The CDR3 nucleotides are TGTGCTAGTGGTCCCACAGATACGCAGTATTTT. Protein: CASGPTDTQYF. The full variable domain, with the rest looked up from reference TRBV12-5 and TRBJ2-3, is DARVTQTPRHKVTEMGQEVTMRCQPILGHNTVFWYRQTMMQGLELLAYFRNRAPLDDSGMPKDRFSAEMPDATLATLKIQPSEPRDSAVYFCASGPTDTQYFGPGTRLTVL.

The chain has TRBV6-2 or TRBV6-3 and TRBJ2-3; D remains unclear. With 6 bases removed from V and 10 bases from J, the gap between germline ends came to 14 bases. The CDR3 sequence is 12 residues long. The germline CDR1 and CDR2 sequences are MNHEY and SVGEGT. The CDR3 region is CASRASASSQYF. DNA of the CDR3: TGTGCCAGCAGAGCTTCGGCGAGTTCGCAGTATTTT.

V usage is TRBV10-2 and J usage is TRBJ2-5; 8 bases are shared with TRBD2. The CDR3 spans 17 residues. The V gene's germline CDR1 is WSHSY and CDR2 SAAADI. V was clipped by 8 bases and J by 3 bases; unmatched bases: 17. The CDR3 protein is CASGIAGHLGGKETQYF. The DNA for the CDR3 is TGCGCCAGCGGAATAGCGGGGCACCTTGGTGGGAAAGAGACCCAGTACTTC.

V gene TRBV5-1 combines with J gene TRBJ2-7, with 7 bases aligning to TRBD1. The CDR3 has 15 amino acids. The V gene end was trimmed by 4 bases and the J gene end by 4 bases; junction bases not matched to a gene: 11. Per the germline V gene, CDR1 is SGHRS and CDR2 is YFSETQ. CDR3: CASSVEGASGYEQYF. In nucleotides, the CDR3 is TGCGCCAGCAGCGTCGAGGGGGCGAGTGGATACGAGCAGTACTTC.

This clonotype has a handful of counts. The chain couples TRBV15 to TRBJ2-7, with a possible D match to TRBD2 (6 bases). V lost 3 bases, J lost 7 bases, and 13 bases lay in between. This CDR3 is 13 amino acids long. Germline CDR1 and CDR2: LNHNV and YYDKDF (reference sequence). The CDR3 DNA sequence: TGTGCCACCAGCAGTGACAGTGGGGGGGAGCAGTACTTC. Translated, it gives CATSSDSGGEQYF.

Only a few counts were recorded for this clonotype. The rearrangement links TRBV6-5 to TRBJ2-6; D is undetermined. Germline-derived CDR1 and CDR2 are MNHEY and SVGAGI. V was clipped by 3 bases and J by 0 bases, with 12 bases between them. The length of the CDR3 is 17 residues. CDR3 amino acids: CASSYRQALSGANVLTF. The CDR3 nucleotides are TGTGCCAGCAGTTATAGGCAGGCGCTCTCTGGGGCCAACGTCCTGACTTTC.

The V call is TRBV2, the J call TRBJ2-7, with 9 bases that match TRBD1. CDR1 is SNHLY, CDR2 FYNNEI, per germline. Trimming cost V 8 bases and J 4 bases; bases outside gene matches: 6. The CDR3 contains 13 residues. The CDR3 spells CASDGTGFYEQYF. The CDR3 bases are TGTGCCAGCGACGGGACAGGGTTTTACGAGCAGTACTTC.

This clonotype was counted between two and nine times. As DNA, the CDR3 is TGTGCCAGCAGCCCAATGGCTCCGCCGGATACGCAGTATTTT. It specifies CASSPMAPPDTQYF. The genes are TRBV7-3 and TRBJ2-3; D is uncertain. The CDR3 loop spans 14 amino acids. Trimming pared 5 bases from V and 6 bases from J, leaving 15 bases between. The germline CDR1 and CDR2 sequences are SGHTA and FQGTGA.

With respect to this clonotype: An end of the junction differs from the germline gene, which may be a read error. CDR3 coding DNA: TGTGCTAGCAGCCAAGGGGGGGCTGAAGCTTTCTTT. Translation gives CASSQGGAEAFF. The chain recombines TRBV3-1 with TRBJ1-1; tentatively, D is TRBD1 (6 bases). The CDR3 is 12 amino acids. Germline CDR1 is LGHDT and CDR2 is YNNKEL (reference sequence). Together with reference TRBV3-1 and TRBJ1-1, the CDR3 gives the full variable domain: DTAVSQTPKYLVTQMGNDKSIKCEQNLGHDTMYWYKQDSKKFLKIMFSYNNKELIINETVPNRFSPKSPDKAHLNLHINSLELGDSAVYFCASSQGGAEAFFGQGTRLTVV.

This clonotype appeared a few times. The gene calls are TRBV20-1 and TRBJ2-3; TRBD2 aligns across 7 bases. Trimming took 6 bases from V and 2 from J; bases not matched to a gene: 8. There are 14 residues in the CDR3. Germline CDR1 and CDR2: DFQATT and SNEGSKA (reference sequence). CDR3 DNA sequence: TGCAGTGCGGCCGGGACTAAATACACAGATACGCAGTATTTT. This sequence encodes CSAAGTKYTDTQYF.

This clonotype was seen a few times. V usage is TRBV29-1 and J usage is TRBJ2-5; D perhaps matches TRBD2 (5 bases). The J call may be wrong; the DNA end is better matched by TRBJ2-1. Germline V gene sequence: CDR1 SQVTM, CDR2 ANQGSEA. The CDR3 consists of 11 residues. The CDR3, as DNA: TGCAGCGTTAGCGGTAACAATGAGCAGTTCTTC. Translated: CSVSGNNEQFF.

This clonotype was recorded a few times. The chain couples TRBV29-1 to TRBJ1-2; D unclear. The CDR3 is 13 residues long. Per germline, CDR1 SQVTM and CDR2 ANQGSEA. V lost 4 bases to trimming and J lost 5 bases, with 14 bases between them. The CDR3 sequence is CSVGTEGLYGYTF. The CDR3 DNA follows: TGCAGCGTTGGAACTGAAGGGCTTTATGGCTACACCTTC.

This clonotype was seen only a few times. V and J are TRBV6-1 and TRBJ2-5; D is ambiguous. CDR3 length: 19 amino acids. Trimming left V 7 bases short and J 2 bases short, with 29 bases between. The germline CDR1 and CDR2 sequences are MNHNS and SASEGT. CDR3: CASIRRLPLARVGQETQYF. CDR3 DNA sequence: TGTGCCAGCATCCGCCGACTCCCTTTGGCCCGTGTAGGACAAGAGACCCAGTACTTC.

The V call is TRBV6-6, the J call TRBJ2-5; TRBD2 is a possible D gene (5 bases). This CDR3 comprises 15 residues. The V gene's germline CDR1 is MNHNY and CDR2 SVGAGI (reference sequence). V lost 4 bases and J lost 11, with 23 bases in between. The CDR3 DNA is TGTGCCAGCAGTTCGAGGGCCCGAGGTGTTGGGGAGCAGTACTTC. Translated, it gives CASSSRARGVGEQYF.

This chain joins TRBV12-3 or TRBV12-4 and TRBJ2-5; 8 positions agree with TRBD1. CDR3 length: 12 residues. Trimming removed 4 bases from V and 11 bases from J; junction bases left unmatched: 6. The CDR3 protein is CASSSGQVKQYF. The CDR3 DNA reads as TGTGCCAGCAGTTCGGGACAGGTCAAGCAGTACTTC.